These 10 T cell receptor beta chains share one sample of origin, sequenced in a study of blood T cell repertoires in COVID-19. Assay: immunoSEQ multiplex PCR; the TCRdb copy retains only in-frame clones and omits some. The sample holds approximately 96,000 clones, around nine tenths seen once. Sequenced: peripheral blood. All receptors come from a man aged 60 to 75 with acute or convalescent COVID-19.

The chain couples TRBV19 to TRBJ1-1; unclear D gene. The germline V gene has CDR1 LNHDA and CDR2 SQIVND (reference sequence). This CDR3 is 12 amino acids long. Trimming took off 8 bases at V and 5 bases at J, with 12 bases between the two ends. CDR3: CASLLGGTEAFF. The CDR3 bases are TGTGCCAGTCTCCTGGGAGGGACTGAAGCTTTCTTT.

The chain combines TRBV19 with TRBJ2-7; possibly TRBD2 for D (7 bases). The germline CDR1 and CDR2 sequences are LNHDA and SQIVND (reference sequence). V was trimmed by 5 bases and J by 1 base, leaving 15 bases between them. There are 15 residues in the CDR3. The CDR3 sequence: CASSGLGTRSYEQYF. For the CDR3, the DNA is TGTGCCAGTAGTGGACTAGGGACACGTTCCTACGAGCAGTACTTC.

The chain recombines TRBV7-2 with TRBJ2-7, with 7 bases that match TRBD1. The CDR3 is made up of 13 amino acids. With 1 base clipped from V and 9 bases from J, the junction kept 6 bases outside the gene matches. Germline loops: CDR1 SGHTA, CDR2 FQGNSA. CDR3 loop: CASSLGGTAWQYF. In DNA, the CDR3 is TGTGCCAGCAGCTTAGGAGGGACAGCCTGGCAGTACTTC.

Only a few counts were recorded for this clone. The chain recombines TRBV12-3 or TRBV12-4 with TRBJ2-7, with D unclear. This CDR3 has 13 residues. Trimming took off 5 bases at V and 0 bases at J, with 8 bases between the two ends. The CDR3 DNA reads as TGTGCCAGCAGTATCGCGGCCTCCTACGAGCAGTACTTC. Its translation is CASSIAASYEQYF.

The V and J genes are TRBV3-1 (or the pseudogene TRBV3-2) and TRBJ2-3; TRBD2 is a possible D gene (6 bases). The CDR3 has 18 residues. Germline V lookup: CDR1 LGHDT, CDR2 YNNKEL (reference sequence). V shed 3 bases and J shed 2 bases, with 21 bases lying between them. The CDR3 sequence is CASSHVADQSPATDTQYF. CDR3 bases: TGTGCCAGCAGCCATGTAGCGGACCAATCCCCAGCCACAGATACGCAGTATTTT.

The J gene is TRBJ2-3, the V gene TRBV27; maybe TRBD1 (5 bases). Germline V gene data show CDR1 as MNHEY and CDR2 as SMNVEV (reference sequence). The CDR3 sequence is 15 residues long. Trimming shortened V by 2 bases and J by 3 bases, and 12 bases separated the two germline ends. CDR3 coding DNA: TGTGCCAGCAGTTTAATGAAGGGGTGGACAGATACGCAGTATTTT. It codes for CASSLMKGWTDTQYF.

The chain links TRBV24-1 to TRBJ2-5; no reliable D call. CDR1 is KGHDR and CDR2 is SFDVKD in the germline V gene. The CDR3 is 14 amino acids. Trimming removed 3 bases from V and 2 bases from J, with 9 bases in between. In DNA form, the CDR3 reads TGTGCCACCAGTGATCGGAGAGGTCAAGAGACCCAGTACTTC. It specifies CATSDRRGQETQYF.

This clone turned up a few times. The chain combines TRBV7-2 with TRBJ2-7; 9 bases fit TRBD1. From germline, CDR1 is SGHTA and CDR2 FQGNSA. The CDR3 covers 16 residues. The V gene end was trimmed by 5 bases and the J gene end by 2 bases; junction bases not matched to a gene: 10. CDR3 region: CASSPQSGQGAYEQYF. CDR3 nucleotides: TGTGCCAGCAGCCCTCAATCGGGACAGGGTGCCTACGAGCAGTACTTC.

V is TRBV19 and J is TRBJ2-7; 7 bases line up with TRBD2. This CDR3 has 14 residues. J gave up 2 bases and V 3 bases, and 4 bases lay outside the gene matches. CDR1 is LNHDA, CDR2 SQIVND, per germline (reference sequence). The CDR3 coding sequence is TGTGCCAGTAGTATGGTAGCGGGCACCTACGAGCAGTACTTC. It encodes CASSMVAGTYEQYF. The entire variable domain, with the rest obtained from reference TRBV19 and TRBJ2-7, is as follows: DGGITQSPKYLFRKEGQNVTLSCEQNLNHDAMYWYRQDPGQGLRLIYYSQIVNDFQKGDIAEGYSVSREKKESFPLTVTSAQKNPTAFYLCASSMVAGTYEQYFGPGTRLTVT.

The rearrangement links TRBV29-1 to TRBJ1-4, with D uncertain. Per germline, CDR1 SQVTM and CDR2 ANQGSEA. The CDR3 spans 11 residues. The V end lost 4 bases, the J end lost 8 bases, and 8 bases lay between the germline ends. CDR3 protein: CSVVAVEKLFF. CDR3 bases: TGCAGCGTTGTAGCGGTGGAAAAACTGTTTTTT. Looking up the rest from reference TRBV29-1 and TRBJ1-4 gives the full variable domain: SAVISQKPSRDICQRGTSLTIQCQVDSQVTMMFWYRQQPGQSLTLIATANQGSEATYESGFVIDKFPISRPNLTFSTLTVSNMSPEDSSIYLCSVVAVEKLFFGSGTQLSVL.